This T cell receptor (beta chain) was documented in a study of shared clonotypes between healthy human individuals. Whole-study results and caveats: Estimated richness was generally greater in naive than memory subsets. Owing to a small donor count, the genetic and exposure-history diversity represented was limited.

Turning to this clone: The antigen remains unidentified.

Using immunoSEQ multiplex PCR, the repertoire was profiled, and TCRdb retains in-frame clones only, with some absent. The repertoire consists of 2.3 million or so clones, with approximately 95% occurring once and the leading ten covering approximately 0.4%. The sequencing sample was made of naive CD4+ T cells from PBMCs. Stated subset: CD45RA+ positively selected. This TCR came from a man aged 18-30 years in good health. Some clones in this sample may be carry-over from other donors' samples.

The CDR3 is CASSLGGWGTDTQYF. The CDR3, as DNA: TGTGCCAGCAGTTTGGGGGGGTGGGGCACAGATACGCAGTATTTT. This chain uses TRBV6-5 with TRBJ2-3; 7 nucleotides align to TRBD2. Losses at the gene ends were 4 bases for V and 1 base for J; bases not matched to a gene: 5. Germline CDR1 reads MNHEY; CDR2 reads SVGAGI. The CDR3 sequence is 15 residues long.